A single sample gave rise to the 5 T cell receptor beta chains below, sequenced in a study of cytotoxic CD8 clonotypes in ibrutinib-treated CLL. Clones were sequenced by immunoSEQ multiplex PCR, and TCRdb holds only the in-frame ones, with some missing. The sample consists of some 140,000 clones, over 60% of them appearing once. The sequenced sample was PBMCs, obtained after 12 months of ibrutinib treatment. These receptors all stem from a human donor with chronic lymphocytic leukemia.

This clone has only one observation. This chain uses TRBV5-1 with TRBJ2-7; D is ambiguous. CDR3 size: 13 residues. Germline-derived CDR1 and CDR2 are SGHRS and YFSETQ. V gave up 3 bases and J gave up 3 bases, with 10 bases separating them. The CDR3 DNA follows: TGCGCCAGCAGCTCGAAACTATACTACGAGCAGTACTTC. It is translated as CASSSKLYYEQYF.

The chain uses TRBV25-1 and TRBJ2-7; D ambiguous. Germline V CDR1 and CDR2: MGHDK, SYGVNS. The CDR3 length is 16 residues. V gave up 1 base and J gave up 3 bases, with 16 bases separating them. DNA of the CDR3: TGTGCCAGCAGTGAATTTGGGTTGGGAAGGCTCTACGAGCAGTACTTC. Amino acids: CASSEFGLGRLYEQYF.

The chain has TRBV18 and TRBJ1-3; D is ambiguous. Trimming took 6 bases from V and 2 from J, leaving 20 bases between them. Per the germline V gene, CDR1 is KGHSH and CDR2 is LQKENI. This CDR3 is built from 17 residues. The CDR3 DNA sequence: TGTGCCAGCTCCCCGAGTGGAGCACTTAGGGCTGGAAACACCATATATTTT. Encoded protein: CASSPSGALRAGNTIYF.

This clone has only a few counts. The chain carries TRBV5-1 and TRBJ1-3; D is uncertain. The V gene's germline CDR1 is SGHRS and CDR2 YFSETQ. Trimming removed 1 base from V and 0 bases from J, with 14 bases in between. CDR3 length: 17 residues. The CDR3 nucleotides are TGCGCCAGCAGCTTGAATGTGGTTACCTTCTCTGGAAACACCATATATTTT. This codes for CASSLNVVTFSGNTIYF.

This clone was seen many times. This chain connects TRBV6-5 to TRBJ1-1, with D hard to call. Trimming cost V 3 bases and J 4 bases, with 12 bases left between them. Germline loops: CDR1 MNHEY, CDR2 SVGAGI. CDR3 length: 14 amino acids. CDR3 protein: CASSYTQSSTEAFF. The CDR3 nucleotides are TGTGCCAGCAGTTATACTCAATCGAGCACTGAAGCTTTCTTT.